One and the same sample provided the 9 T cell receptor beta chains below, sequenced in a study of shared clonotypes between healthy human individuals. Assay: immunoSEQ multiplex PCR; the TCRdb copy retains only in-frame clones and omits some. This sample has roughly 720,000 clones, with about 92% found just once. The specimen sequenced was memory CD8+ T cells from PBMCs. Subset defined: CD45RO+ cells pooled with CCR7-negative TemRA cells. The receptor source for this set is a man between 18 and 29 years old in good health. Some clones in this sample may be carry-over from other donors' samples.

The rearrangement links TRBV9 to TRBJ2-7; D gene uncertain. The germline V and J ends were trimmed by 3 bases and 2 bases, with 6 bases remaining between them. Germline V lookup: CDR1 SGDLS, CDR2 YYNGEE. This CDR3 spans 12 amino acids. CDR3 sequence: CASSGGAYEQYF. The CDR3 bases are TGTGCCAGCAGCGGTGGGGCCTACGAGCAGTACTTC. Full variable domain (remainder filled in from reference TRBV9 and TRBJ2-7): DSGVTQTPKHLITATGQRVTLRCSPRSGDLSVYWYQQSLDQGLQFLIQYYNGEERAKGNILERFSAQQFPDLHSELNLSSLELGDSALYFCASSGGAYEQYFGPGTRLTVT.

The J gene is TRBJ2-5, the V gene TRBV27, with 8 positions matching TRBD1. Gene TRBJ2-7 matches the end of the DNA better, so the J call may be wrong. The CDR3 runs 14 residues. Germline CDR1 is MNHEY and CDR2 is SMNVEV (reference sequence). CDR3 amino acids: CASSTGQGFYEQYF. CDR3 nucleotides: TGTGCCAGCAGTACTGGACAGGGTTTCTACGAGCAGTACTTC.

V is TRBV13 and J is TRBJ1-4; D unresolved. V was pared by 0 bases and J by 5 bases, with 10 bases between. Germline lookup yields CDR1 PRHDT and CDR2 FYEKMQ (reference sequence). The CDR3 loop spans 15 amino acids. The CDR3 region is CASSLGWHPNEKLFF. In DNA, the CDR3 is TGTGCCAGCAGCTTAGGTTGGCACCCCAATGAAAAACTGTTTTTT.

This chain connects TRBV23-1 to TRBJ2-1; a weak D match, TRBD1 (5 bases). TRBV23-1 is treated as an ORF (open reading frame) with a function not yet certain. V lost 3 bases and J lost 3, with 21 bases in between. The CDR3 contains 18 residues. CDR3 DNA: TGCGCCAGCAGTCAGCGACGTCAGGGTAAACTCCTCTACAATGAGCAGTTCTTC. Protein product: CASSQRRQGKLLYNEQFF.

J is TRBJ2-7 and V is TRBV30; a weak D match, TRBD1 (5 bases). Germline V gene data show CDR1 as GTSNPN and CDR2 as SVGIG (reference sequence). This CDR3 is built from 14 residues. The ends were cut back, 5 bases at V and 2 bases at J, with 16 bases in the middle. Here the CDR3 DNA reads TGTGCCTGGGAATCAGGGATAAAGCCCTACGAGCAGTACTTC. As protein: CAWESGIKPYEQYF.

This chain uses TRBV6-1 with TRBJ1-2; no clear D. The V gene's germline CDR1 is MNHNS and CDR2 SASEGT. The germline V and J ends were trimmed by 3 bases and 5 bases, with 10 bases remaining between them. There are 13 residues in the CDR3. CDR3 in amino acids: CASSDWAGYGYTF. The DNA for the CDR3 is TGTGCCAGCAGTGATTGGGCTGGGTATGGCTACACCTTC.

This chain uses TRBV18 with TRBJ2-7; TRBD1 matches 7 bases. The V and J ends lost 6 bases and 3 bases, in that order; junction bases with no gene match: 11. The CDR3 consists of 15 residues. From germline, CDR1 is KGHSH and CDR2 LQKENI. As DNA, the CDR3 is TGTGCCAGCTCCCACGACAGGGACGTCGGCTACGAGCAGTACTTC. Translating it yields CASSHDRDVGYEQYF.

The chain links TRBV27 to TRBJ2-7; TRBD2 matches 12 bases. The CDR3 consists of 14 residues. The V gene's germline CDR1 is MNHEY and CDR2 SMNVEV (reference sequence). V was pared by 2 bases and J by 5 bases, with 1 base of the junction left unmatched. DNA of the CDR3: TGTGCCAGCAGTTTAAGGACTAGCGGGAACGAGCAGTACTTC. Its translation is CASSLRTSGNEQYF.

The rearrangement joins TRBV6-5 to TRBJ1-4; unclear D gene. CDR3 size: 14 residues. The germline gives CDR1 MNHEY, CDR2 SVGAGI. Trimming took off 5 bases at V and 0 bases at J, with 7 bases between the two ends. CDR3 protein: CASSPWATNEKLFF. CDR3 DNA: TGTGCCAGCAGTCCGTGGGCAACTAATGAAAAACTGTTTTTT.